The 22 T cell receptor beta chains below come from one sample, sequenced in a study of cytomegalovirus exposure and HLA in healthy donors. The study ran its PCR with 60 Vbeta and 13 Jbeta primers. The protocol was immunoSEQ multiplex PCR, while the TCRdb copy is restricted to in-frame clones and leaves out a portion. Here the sample spans roughly 49,000 clones, roughly 81% being singletons. The specimen sequenced was PBMCs. The receptor set was obtained from a woman between 35 and 50 years old in good health and CMV-seropositive.

This chain joins TRBV7-2 and TRBJ2-1; 11 bases are shared with TRBD2. Germline values: CDR1 SGHTA, CDR2 FQGNSA. Trimming cost V 6 bases and J 3 bases; bases outside gene matches: 4. There are 15 residues in the CDR3. CDR3 in DNA: TGTGCCAGCAGACATACTAGCGGGGGCTACAATGAGCAGTTCTTC. It specifies CASRHTSGGYNEQFF.

The rearrangement joins TRBV28 to TRBJ1-2; possibly TRBD1 for D (5 bases). The CDR3 is made up of 15 amino acids. Germline V gene sequence: CDR1 MDHEN, CDR2 SYDVKM. Trimming removed 6 bases from V and 4 bases from J, with 18 bases in between. DNA of the CDR3: TGTGCCAGCAGCCGAGACCCCACAGGCCGCTATGGCTACACCTTC. Translation: CASSRDPTGRYGYTF.

In DNA, the CDR3 is TGTGCCAGCAGCCCCAGAGGGTTGGGCACTGAAGCTTTCTTT. It translates to CASSPRGLGTEAFF. This sequence joins TRBV9 and TRBJ1-1; D remains unclear. Germline CDR1 reads SGDLS; CDR2 reads YYNGEE. There are 14 residues in the CDR3. V was clipped by 4 bases and J by 4 bases, with 14 bases between them.

The chain couples TRBV7-8 to TRBJ2-7, with 10 nucleotides matching TRBD1. Trimming took 3 bases from V and 1 from J; bases not matched to a gene: 6. Germline-derived CDR1 and CDR2 are SGHVS and FQNEAQ. The length of the CDR3 is 16 residues. CDR3 in amino acids: CASSFLMGQGSYEQYF. The DNA of the CDR3 is TGTGCCAGCAGCTTTCTTATGGGACAGGGGTCCTACGAGCAGTACTTC.

This clone turned up a few times. This chain uses TRBV5-1 with TRBJ2-5; D uncertain. The V gene's germline CDR1 is SGHRS and CDR2 YFSETQ. This CDR3 is built from 12 residues. Trimming stripped 4 bases from V and 5 bases from J, with 9 bases between. Written as DNA, the CDR3 is TGCGCCAGCAGCCCCGGTTTCGAGACCCAGTACTTC. Its translation: CASSPGFETQYF.

The genes are TRBV19 and TRBJ2-7; D is undetermined. From germline, CDR1 is LNHDA and CDR2 SQIVND (reference sequence). This CDR3 region has 14 residues. V was cut by 3 bases and J by 2 bases, with 11 bases left in between. CDR3 nucleotide sequence: TGTGCCAGTAGTATCTTGCCAGGAACCTACGAGCAGTACTTC. It encodes CASSILPGTYEQYF. Drawing the rest from reference TRBV19 and TRBJ2-7, the complete variable domain is DGGITQSPKYLFRKEGQNVTLSCEQNLNHDAMYWYRQDPGQGLRLIYYSQIVNDFQKGDIAEGYSVSREKKESFPLTVTSAQKNPTAFYLCASSILPGTYEQYFGPGTRLTVT.

V and J are TRBV2 and TRBJ1-1; the D is unclear. CDR3 length equals 12 residues. Germline CDR1 and CDR2: SNHLY and FYNNEI. V lost 7 bases, J lost 8 bases, and 14 bases lay in between. DNA of the CDR3: TGTGCCAGCACCCTGAGGGAGATAGAAGCTTTCTTT. This gives the protein CASTLREIEAFF.

This chain uses TRBV30 with TRBJ1-1, with a tentative D call TRBD1 (5 bases). Germline assignment: CDR1 GTSNPN and CDR2 SVGIG (reference sequence). The CDR3 is 14 residues long. Trimming left V 3 bases short and J 0 bases short, with 11 bases between. The CDR3 loop reads CAWRITGMNTEAFF. The CDR3 DNA reads as TGTGCCTGGAGAATTACAGGAATGAACACTGAAGCTTTCTTT. Full variable domain (remainder filled in from reference TRBV30 and TRBJ1-1): SQTIHQWPATLVQPVGSPLSLECTVEGTSNPNLYWYRQAAGRGLQLLFYSVGIGQISSEVPQNLSASRPQDRQFILSSKKLLLSDSGFYLCAWRITGMNTEAFFGQGTRLTVV.

The rearrangement uses TRBV5-1 and TRBJ1-2, with D unresolved. The germline V gene has CDR1 SGHRS and CDR2 YFSETQ. Trimming took 0 bases from V and 4 from J, leaving 7 bases between them. The CDR3 covers 13 residues. CDR3 residues: CASSLDGAYGYTF. The DNA of the CDR3 is TGCGCCAGCAGCTTGGATGGAGCCTATGGCTACACCTTC.

In this sample, this clone turned up a few times. V is TRBV2 and J is TRBJ2-5; 8 bases align to TRBD1. Trimming at V came to 9 bases and at J to 1 base, leaving 7 bases not matched to a gene. The CDR3 contains 14 residues. Germline CDR1 is SNHLY and CDR2 is FYNNEI. In DNA, the CDR3 is TGTGCCAGGACCTCAGGACAGGGCCAAGAGACCCAGTACTTC. As protein: CARTSGQGQETQYF.

The chain couples TRBV29-1 to TRBJ1-2; D uncertain. Germline V gene data show CDR1 as SQVTM and CDR2 as ANQGSEA. With 6 bases removed from V and 7 bases from J, the gap between germline ends came to 15 bases. CDR3 length: 12 amino acids. The CDR3 DNA is TGCAGCGTGATGGACTTTTCCGGTGGCTACACCTTC. It yields the protein CSVMDFSGGYTF.

This chain connects TRBV6-5 to TRBJ2-1, with TRBD2 matching 11 bases. Losses at the gene ends were 1 base for V and 7 bases for J; bases not matched to a gene: 3. Germline CDR1 and CDR2: MNHEY and SVGAGI. The CDR3 sequence is 15 residues long. CDR3 nucleotides: TGTGCCAGCAGTTACTTTACTAGCGGGGGAAATGAGCAGTTCTTC. Translated: CASSYFTSGGNEQFF.

The rearrangement links TRBV7-7 to TRBJ2-1; TRBD1 aligns across 9 bases. CDR1 and CDR2 (germline): SSHAT, FNYEAQ (reference sequence). Losses at the gene ends were 5 bases for V and 5 bases for J; bases not matched to a gene: 13. This CDR3 is built from 17 residues. The CDR3 DNA reads TGTGCCAGCAGCCCCGGGATTGGGACAGGGAAAAACAATGAGCAGTTCTTC. This translates into CASSPGIGTGKNNEQFF. Based on the CDR3 plus reference TRBV7-7 and TRBJ2-1, the full variable domain is GAGVSQSPRYKVTKRGQDVTLRCDPISSHATLYWYQQALGQGPEFLTYFNYEAQPDKSGLPSDRFSAERPEGSISTLTIQRTEQRDSAMYRCASSPGIGTGKNNEQFFGPGTRLTVL.

The rearrangement links TRBV6-1 to TRBJ1-4; 10 bases are a match to TRBD1. The CDR3 runs to 15 residues. Per the germline V gene, CDR1 is MNHNS and CDR2 is SASEGT. The ends lost 5 bases at V and 10 bases at J; junction bases unmatched: 10. As DNA, the CDR3 is TGTGCCAGCAGTAACCCCGGGACAGGGGTAGGAAAACTGTTTTTT. Translating gives CASSNPGTGVGKLFF.

V and J are TRBV5-4 and TRBJ2-3, with 9 bases identical to TRBD2. V trimming: 5 bases; J trimming: 2 bases; junction bases outside the gene matches: 3. The CDR3 covers 14 residues. Germline loops: CDR1 SGHNT, CDR2 YYREEE (reference sequence). CDR3 protein: CASRAGGLTDTQYF. The CDR3 DNA is TGTGCCAGCAGGGCGGGGGGGCTCACAGATACGCAGTATTTT.

The chain recombines TRBV6-6 with TRBJ1-2; TRBD1 might be the D (5 bases). CDR1 and CDR2 (germline): MNHNY, SVGAGI (reference sequence). The CDR3 length is 15 residues. V lost 1 base and J 4 bases, leaving 13 bases between the germline ends. CDR3 DNA: TGTGCCAGCAGTTACTTAAGACAGCGCTCCTATGGCTACACCTTC. Amino acid sequence: CASSYLRQRSYGYTF.

The chain uses TRBV2 and TRBJ2-2; 7 bases are shared with TRBD2. V shed 6 bases, J shed 4 bases, and the junction held 8 bases outside the gene matches. Germline V gene lookup returns CDR1 SNHLY and CDR2 FYNNEI. The CDR3 extends over 15 amino acids. CDR3 sequence (DNA): TGTGCCAGCAGAGCCTCCCTAGCGGCCACCGGGGAGCTGTTTTTT. Translation: CASRASLAATGELFF.

The chain joins TRBV19 to TRBJ2-7, with TRBD1 matching over 11 bases. V shed 5 bases and J 1 base; nucleotides not matched to a gene: 4. The CDR3 extends over 15 amino acids. Per germline, CDR1 LNHDA and CDR2 SQIVND (reference sequence). The CDR3, as DNA: TGTGCCAGTAGTTTGGACAGGGGGCGATCCTACGAGCAGTACTTC. It codes for CASSLDRGRSYEQYF.

The genes are TRBV7-8 and TRBJ2-7, with 10 bases fitting TRBD2. The germline V gene has CDR1 SGHVS and CDR2 FQNEAQ. The junction had 4 bases not matched to a gene; V was cut back by 3 bases and J by 2 bases. This CDR3 spans 15 amino acids. CDR3 coding DNA: TGTGCCAGCAGCTTGCTAGCGGGGGAAACCTACGAGCAGTACTTC. Residues: CASSLLAGETYEQYF.

V gene TRBV18 combines with J gene TRBJ1-6, with 10 bases identical to TRBD1. CDR3 size: 14 residues. Germline-derived CDR1 and CDR2 are KGHSH and LQKENI. Trimming at V came to 6 bases and at J to 6 bases, leaving 2 bases not matched to a gene. CDR3 loop: CASSRDRGNSPLHF. The CDR3 DNA sequence: TGTGCCAGCTCCCGGGACAGGGGTAATTCACCCCTCCACTTT.

The V call is TRBV10-3, the J call TRBJ1-5; TRBD1 aligns across 8 bases. Germline V gene data show CDR1 as ENHRY and CDR2 as SYGVKD. The CDR3 covers 14 residues. V shed 10 bases and J 2 bases; nucleotides not matched to a gene: 7. This CDR3 is CATQGARGNQPQHF. The CDR3 coding sequence is TGTGCCACCCAGGGGGCGCGGGGCAATCAGCCCCAGCATTTT.

Written as DNA, the CDR3 is TGTGCCAGCACCCGACTAACCACAGATACGCAGTATTTT. Its protein is CASTRLTTDTQYF. The J gene is TRBJ2-3, the V gene TRBV7-2; TRBD2 is a possible D gene (5 bases). With 7 bases removed from V and 2 bases from J, the gap between germline ends came to 10 bases. The CDR3 sequence is 13 residues long. CDR1 and CDR2 from the germline V gene are SGHTA and FQGNSA.